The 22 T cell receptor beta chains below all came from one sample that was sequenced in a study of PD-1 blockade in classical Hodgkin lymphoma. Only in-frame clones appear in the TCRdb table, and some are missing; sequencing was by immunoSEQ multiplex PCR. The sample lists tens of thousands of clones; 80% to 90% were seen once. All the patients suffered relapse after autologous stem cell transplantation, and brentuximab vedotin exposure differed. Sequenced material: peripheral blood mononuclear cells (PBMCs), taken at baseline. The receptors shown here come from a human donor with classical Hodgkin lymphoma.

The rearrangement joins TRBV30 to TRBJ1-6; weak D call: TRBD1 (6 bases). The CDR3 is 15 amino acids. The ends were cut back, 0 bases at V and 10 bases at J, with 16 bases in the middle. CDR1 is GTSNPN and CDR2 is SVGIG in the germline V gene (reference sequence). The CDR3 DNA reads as TGTGCCTGGAGTGTAGGGGGGGGTCTAAGGTCACCCCTCCACTTT. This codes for CAWSVGGGLRSPLHF. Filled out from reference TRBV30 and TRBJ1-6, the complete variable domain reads SQTIHQWPATLVQPVGSPLSLECTVEGTSNPNLYWYRQAAGRGLQLLFYSVGIGQISSEVPQNLSASRPQDRQFILSSKKLLLSDSGFYLCAWSVGGGLRSPLHFGNGTRLTVT.

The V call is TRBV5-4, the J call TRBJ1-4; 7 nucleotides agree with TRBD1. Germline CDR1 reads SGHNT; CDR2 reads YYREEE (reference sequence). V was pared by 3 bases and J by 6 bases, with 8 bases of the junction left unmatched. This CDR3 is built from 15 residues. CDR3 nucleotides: TGTGCCAGCAGCTCTACAGGGGTAGGCGATGAAAAACTGTTTTTT. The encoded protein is CASSSTGVGDEKLFF.

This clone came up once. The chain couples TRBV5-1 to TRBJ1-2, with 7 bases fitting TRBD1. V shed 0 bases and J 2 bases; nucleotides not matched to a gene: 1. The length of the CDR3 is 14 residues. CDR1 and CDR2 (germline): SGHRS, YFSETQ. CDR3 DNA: TGCGCCAGCAGCTTGGGGACAGGCAACTATGGCTACACCTTC. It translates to CASSLGTGNYGYTF.

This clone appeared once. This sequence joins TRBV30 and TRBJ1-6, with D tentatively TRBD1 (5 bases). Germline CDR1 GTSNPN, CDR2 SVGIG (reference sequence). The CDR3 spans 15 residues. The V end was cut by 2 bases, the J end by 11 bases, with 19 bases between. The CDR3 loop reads CAWSTAGTMDPPLHF. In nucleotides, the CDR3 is TGTGCCTGGAGTACCGCCGGGACCATGGACCCACCCCTCCACTTT.

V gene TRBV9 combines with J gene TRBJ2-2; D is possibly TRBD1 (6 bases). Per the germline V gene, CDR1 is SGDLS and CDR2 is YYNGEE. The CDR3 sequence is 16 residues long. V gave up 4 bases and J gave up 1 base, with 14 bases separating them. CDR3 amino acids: CASSPTGTRNTGELFF. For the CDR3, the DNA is TGTGCCAGCAGCCCAACCGGGACACGGAACACCGGGGAGCTGTTTTTT.

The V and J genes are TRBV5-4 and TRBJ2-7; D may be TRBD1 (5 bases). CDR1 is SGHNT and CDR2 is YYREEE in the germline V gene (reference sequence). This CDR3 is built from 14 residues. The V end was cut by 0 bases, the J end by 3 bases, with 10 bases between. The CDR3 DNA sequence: TGTGCCAGCAGCTTGGCCGCAGGGAACTACGAGCAGTACTTC. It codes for CASSLAAGNYEQYF.

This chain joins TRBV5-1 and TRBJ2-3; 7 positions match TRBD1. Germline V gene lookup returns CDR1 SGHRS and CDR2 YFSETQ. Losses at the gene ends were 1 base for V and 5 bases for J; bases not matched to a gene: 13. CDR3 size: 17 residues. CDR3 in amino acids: CASSLSRQGGSGDTQYF. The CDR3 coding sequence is TGCGCCAGCAGCTTGTCCCGACAGGGTGGGTCGGGAGATACGCAGTATTTT.

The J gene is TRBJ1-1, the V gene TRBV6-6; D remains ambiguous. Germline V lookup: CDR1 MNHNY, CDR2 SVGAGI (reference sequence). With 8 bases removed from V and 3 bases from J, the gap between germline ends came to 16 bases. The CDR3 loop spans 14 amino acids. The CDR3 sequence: CASGTRILYTEAFF. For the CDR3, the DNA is TGTGCCAGCGGTACGAGGATTTTGTACACTGAAGCTTTCTTT.

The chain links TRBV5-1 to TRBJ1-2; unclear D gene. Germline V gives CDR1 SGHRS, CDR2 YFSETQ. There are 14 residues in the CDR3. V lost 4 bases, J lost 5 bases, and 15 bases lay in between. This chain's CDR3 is CASSGAGLLYGYTF. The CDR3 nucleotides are TGCGCCAGCAGCGGCGCCGGTCTCTTATATGGCTACACCTTC.

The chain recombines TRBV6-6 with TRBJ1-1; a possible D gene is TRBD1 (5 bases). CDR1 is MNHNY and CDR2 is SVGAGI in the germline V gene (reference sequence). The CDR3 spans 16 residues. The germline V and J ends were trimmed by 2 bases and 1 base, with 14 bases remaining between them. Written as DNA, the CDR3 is TGTGCCAGCAGTTACAAACCAGGGAAGGGGAACACTGAAGCTTTCTTT. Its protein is CASSYKPGKGNTEAFF.

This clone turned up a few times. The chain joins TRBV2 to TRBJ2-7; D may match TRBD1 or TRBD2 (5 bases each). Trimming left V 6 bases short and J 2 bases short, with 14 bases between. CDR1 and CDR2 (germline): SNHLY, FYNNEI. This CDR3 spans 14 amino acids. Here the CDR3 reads CASRTGTPAYEQYF. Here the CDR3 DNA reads TGTGCCAGCAGGACCGGGACCCCCGCCTACGAGCAGTACTTC.

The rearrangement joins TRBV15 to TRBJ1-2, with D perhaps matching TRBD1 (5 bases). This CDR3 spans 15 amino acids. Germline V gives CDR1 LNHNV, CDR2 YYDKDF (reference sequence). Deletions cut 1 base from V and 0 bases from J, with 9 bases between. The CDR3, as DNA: TGTGCCACCAGCAGAGTCGGGGCGGCTAACTATGGCTACACCTTC. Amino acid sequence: CATSRVGAANYGYTF.

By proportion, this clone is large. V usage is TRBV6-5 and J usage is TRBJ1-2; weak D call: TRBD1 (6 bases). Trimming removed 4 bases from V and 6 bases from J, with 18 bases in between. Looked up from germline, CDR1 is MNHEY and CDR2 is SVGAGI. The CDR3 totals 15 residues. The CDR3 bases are TGTGCCAGCAGTTTATCGAGGGGGGGGCTTAATGGCTACACCTTC. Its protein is CASSLSRGGLNGYTF.

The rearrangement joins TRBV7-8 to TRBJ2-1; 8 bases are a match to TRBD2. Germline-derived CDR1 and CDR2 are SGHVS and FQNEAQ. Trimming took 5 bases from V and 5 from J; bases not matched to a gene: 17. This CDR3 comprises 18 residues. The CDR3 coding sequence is TGTGCCAGCAGCCGTTTTCTAGCAGGCGGGGGGCCCGACAATGAGCAGTTCTTC. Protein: CASSRFLAGGGPDNEQFF. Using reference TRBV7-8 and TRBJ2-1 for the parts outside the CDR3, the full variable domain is GAGVSQSPRYKVAKRGQDVALRCDPISGHVSLFWYQQALGQGPEFLTYFQNEAQLDKSGLPSDRFFAERPEGSVSTLKIQRTQQEDSAVYLCASSRFLAGGGPDNEQFFGPGTRLTVL.

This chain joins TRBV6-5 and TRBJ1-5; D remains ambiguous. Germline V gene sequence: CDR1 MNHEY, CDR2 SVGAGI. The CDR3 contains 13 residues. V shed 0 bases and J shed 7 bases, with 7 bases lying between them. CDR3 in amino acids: CASSYSKGQPQHF. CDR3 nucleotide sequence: TGTGCCAGCAGTTACTCGAAAGGGCAGCCCCAGCATTTT.

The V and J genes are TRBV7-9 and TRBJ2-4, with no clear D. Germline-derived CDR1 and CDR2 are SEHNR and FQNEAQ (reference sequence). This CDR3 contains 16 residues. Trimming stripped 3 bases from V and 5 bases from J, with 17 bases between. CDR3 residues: CASSFLPPLAQNIQYF. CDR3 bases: TGTGCCAGCAGCTTCCTACCCCCCCTTGCCCAAAACATTCAGTACTTC.

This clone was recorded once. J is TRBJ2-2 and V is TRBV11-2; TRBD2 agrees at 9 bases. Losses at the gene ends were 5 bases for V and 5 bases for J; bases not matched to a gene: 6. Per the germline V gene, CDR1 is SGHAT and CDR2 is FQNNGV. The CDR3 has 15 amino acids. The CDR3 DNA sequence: TGTGCCAGCAGCGTCGCGGGGGGGTCAACCGGGGAGCTGTTTTTT. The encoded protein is CASSVAGGSTGELFF.

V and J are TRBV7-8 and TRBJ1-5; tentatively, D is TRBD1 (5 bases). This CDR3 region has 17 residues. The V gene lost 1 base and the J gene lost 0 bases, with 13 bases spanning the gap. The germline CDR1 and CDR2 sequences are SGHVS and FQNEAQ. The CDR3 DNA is TGTGCCAGCAGCTTAGGAGGAGGACAATATAGCAATCAGCCCCAGCATTTT. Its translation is CASSLGGGQYSNQPQHF.

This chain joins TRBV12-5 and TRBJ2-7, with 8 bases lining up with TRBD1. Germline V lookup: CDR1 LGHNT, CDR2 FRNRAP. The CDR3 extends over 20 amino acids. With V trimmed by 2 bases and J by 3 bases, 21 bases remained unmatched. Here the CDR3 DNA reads TGTGCTAGTGGTTTGCCGACAGGGGTTTTCTTCGTAGAAGGCGGCTACGAGCAGTACTTC. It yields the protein CASGLPTGVFFVEGGYEQYF. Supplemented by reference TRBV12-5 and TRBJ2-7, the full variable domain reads DARVTQTPRHKVTEMGQEVTMRCQPILGHNTVFWYRQTMMQGLELLAYFRNRAPLDDSGMPKDRFSAEMPDATLATLKIQPSEPRDSAVYFCASGLPTGVFFVEGGYEQYFGPGTRLTVT.

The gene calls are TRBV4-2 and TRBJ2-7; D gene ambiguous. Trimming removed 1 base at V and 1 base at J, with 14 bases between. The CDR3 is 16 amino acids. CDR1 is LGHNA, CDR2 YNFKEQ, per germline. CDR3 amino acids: CASSQGLSLISYEQYF. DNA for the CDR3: TGTGCCAGCAGCCAAGGGTTAAGCCTGATATCCTACGAGCAGTACTTC.

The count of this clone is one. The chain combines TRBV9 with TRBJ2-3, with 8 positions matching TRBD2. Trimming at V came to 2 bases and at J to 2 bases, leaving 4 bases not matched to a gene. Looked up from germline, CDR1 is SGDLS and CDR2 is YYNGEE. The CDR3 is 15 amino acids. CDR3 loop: CASSVTSGYTDTQYF. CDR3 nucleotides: TGTGCCAGCAGCGTTACTAGCGGATACACAGATACGCAGTATTTT.

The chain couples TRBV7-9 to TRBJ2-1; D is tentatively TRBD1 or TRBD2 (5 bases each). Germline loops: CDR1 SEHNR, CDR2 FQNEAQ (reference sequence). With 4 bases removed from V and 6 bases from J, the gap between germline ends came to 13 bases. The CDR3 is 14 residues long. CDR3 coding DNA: TGTGCCAGCAGCTCCTGGGACGATGGCAATGAGCAGTTCTTC. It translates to CASSSWDDGNEQFF.